The 3 T cell receptor beta chains presented below share a single source sample, sequenced in a study of radiotherapy plus CTLA-4 blockade in lung cancer. The protocol was immunoSEQ multiplex PCR, while the TCRdb copy is restricted to in-frame clones and leaves out a portion. Of about 38,000 clones detected, around 86% appear once; the ten largest clones hold approximately 23%. The source material was peripheral blood, sampled from a patient treated with radiotherapy plus ipilimumab. The receptor set was obtained from a human donor with non-small cell lung cancer whose response to radiotherapy plus ipilimumab could not be evaluated.

J is TRBJ1-2 and V is TRBV27; no clear D. Germline values: CDR1 MNHEY, CDR2 SMNVEV (reference sequence). Trimming stripped 2 bases from V and 7 bases from J, with 8 bases between. The CDR3 covers 12 residues. The DNA for the CDR3 is TGTGCCAGCAGTTTAGAGGGTCGTGGCTACACCTTC. It translates to CASSLEGRGYTF.

A single count supports this clone. The chain is built from TRBV5-6 and TRBJ1-2, with TRBD1 as a possible D gene (6 bases). This CDR3 comprises 15 residues. V was pared by 4 bases and J by 0 bases, with 13 bases between. Per the germline V gene, CDR1 is SGHDT and CDR2 is YYEEEE. As DNA, the CDR3 is TGTGCCAGCAGCAAGGGACACTTAGCTAACTATGGCTACACCTTC. Protein product: CASSKGHLANYGYTF.

This sequence joins TRBV6-1 and TRBJ1-4; 10 bases fit TRBD1. From germline, CDR1 is MNHNS and CDR2 SASEGT. The CDR3 is 15 amino acids. The ends lost 5 bases at V and 7 bases at J; junction bases unmatched: 7. The DNA of the CDR3 is TGTGCCAGCAGTCCCCTAGACAGGGGGCGTGAAAAACTGTTTTTT. This sequence encodes CASSPLDRGREKLFF.